This passage covers 22 T cell receptor beta chains from one sample sequenced in a study of blood T cell repertoires in COVID-19 (dated by TCRdb to between 2020 and 2021). Libraries were constructed by the immunoSEQ multiplex PCR assay. TCRdb obtained this table from immuneACCESS and retained in-frame rearrangements with V and J assigned. These tables miss some clones; where compared with another copy, unresolved V genes account for less than half of the shortfall, and the remainder is unexplained. This sample comprises around 190,000 clones, around 90% of them detected only once. 10% of the sample goes to the ten largest clones. Sequencing used PBMCs or T cells enriched from blood (not recorded which). These receptors were obtained from a man younger than 35 with acute COVID-19.

The genes are TRBV27 and TRBJ2-7; 10 nucleotides align to TRBD1. The CDR3 spans 14 residues. Germline CDR1 reads MNHEY; CDR2 reads SMNVEV (reference sequence). The V segment lost 5 bases and the J segment 5 bases; nucleotides outside the gene matches: 6. CDR3 sequence: CASSPGQGYNEQYF. CDR3 bases: TGTGCCAGCAGTCCGGGACAGGGGTACAACGAGCAGTACTTC.

The CDR3 nucleotides read TGTGCCAGTCAGCGGGAGGGGGCAGATACGCAGTATTTT. Amino acids: CASQREGADTQYF. J is TRBJ2-3 and V is TRBV3-1 (or the pseudogene TRBV3-2), with 10 positions matching TRBD2. The CDR3 extends over 13 amino acids. V was pared by 9 bases and J by 4 bases, with 4 bases of the junction left unmatched. Germline values: CDR1 LGHDT, CDR2 YNNKEL (reference sequence).

This clone came up once. The V and J genes are TRBV14 and TRBJ2-1; 7 nucleotides line up with TRBD2. This CDR3 is 13 amino acids long. V was pared by 3 bases and J by 9 bases, with 5 bases of the junction left unmatched. From germline, CDR1 is SGHDN and CDR2 FVKESK. The CDR3 sequence is CASSHLGGGEQFF. CDR3 DNA: TGTGCCAGCAGCCACCTTGGGGGGGGTGAGCAGTTCTTC.

The chain combines TRBV4-1 with TRBJ2-1; the match to TRBD2 covers 14 bases. The junction had 5 bases not matched to a gene; V was cut back by 3 bases and J by 7 bases. The CDR3 totals 16 residues. The germline CDR1 and CDR2 sequences are MGHRA and YSYEKL. The CDR3 here is CASSQRTSGGTNEQFF. The CDR3 DNA is TGCGCCAGCAGCCAGAGGACTAGCGGGGGGACAAATGAGCAGTTCTTC.

The chain employs TRBV28 and TRBJ1-2, with 9 bases lining up with TRBD1. The length of the CDR3 is 15 residues. Germline values: CDR1 MDHEN, CDR2 SYDVKM. V shed 5 bases and J 4 bases; nucleotides not matched to a gene: 8. This CDR3 is CASSLPQGATYGYTF. The DNA for the CDR3 is TGTGCCAGCAGTCTCCCACAGGGGGCAACCTATGGCTACACCTTC.

In its sample, this clone was seen once. The V gene is TRBV3-1 (or the pseudogene TRBV3-2), the J gene TRBJ1-1; D gene unclear. Germline values: CDR1 LGHDT, CDR2 YNNKEL (reference sequence). The CDR3 runs 14 residues. Trimming shortened V by 0 bases and J by 4 bases, and 9 bases separated the two germline ends. CDR3 nucleotides: TGTGCCAGCAGCCAAGATCAAGGGAGCACTGAAGCTTTCTTT. Translation gives CASSQDQGSTEAFF.

The V call is TRBV7-6, the J call TRBJ2-5; possibly TRBD1 for D (6 bases). The CDR3 extends over 14 amino acids. Germline loops: CDR1 SGHVS, CDR2 FNYEAQ. The V gene lost 2 bases and the J gene lost 2 bases, with 9 bases spanning the gap. The CDR3 sequence: CASSLTGTQETQYF. The CDR3 nucleotides are TGTGCCAGCAGCTTAACAGGGACACAAGAGACCCAGTACTTC.

The chain couples TRBV19 to TRBJ2-1; D call uncertain. This CDR3 region has 13 residues. Germline V gene lookup returns CDR1 LNHDA and CDR2 SQIVND (reference sequence). Trimming shortened V by 7 bases and J by 4 bases, and 11 bases separated the two germline ends. Here the CDR3 reads CASNTAIYNEQFF. The CDR3 region has the DNA TGTGCCAGTAACACAGCAATATACAATGAGCAGTTCTTC.

The chain recombines TRBV28 with TRBJ1-5; D may be TRBD1 (5 bases). The CDR3 extends over 15 amino acids. The germline V gene encodes CDR1 MDHEN and CDR2 SYDVKM. Trimming cost V 5 bases and J 1 base, with 12 bases left between them. This CDR3 reads CASSRTTESNQPQHF. The CDR3 bases are TGTGCCAGCAGTCGTACGACAGAAAGCAATCAGCCCCAGCATTTT. The full variable domain, in which reference TRBV28 and TRBJ1-5 provide the parts outside the CDR3, is DVKVTQSSRYLVKRTGEKVFLECVQDMDHENMFWYRQDPGLGLRLIYFSYDVKMKEKGDIPEGYSVSREKKERFSLILESASTNQTSMYLCASSRTTESNQPQHFGDGTRLSIL.

The table lists this clone with a few counts. This sequence joins TRBV5-1 and TRBJ2-3; TRBD1 aligns across 7 bases. This CDR3 has 17 amino acids. Germline lookup yields CDR1 SGHRS and CDR2 YFSETQ. Losses at the gene ends were 3 bases for V and 4 bases for J; bases not matched to a gene: 14. As DNA, the CDR3 is TGCGCCAGCAGCTCCCCTCAGGGGGTTAGGAGCGCAGATACGCAGTATTTT. Protein: CASSSPQGVRSADTQYF.

The chain has TRBV6-1 and TRBJ2-3, with 8 positions matching TRBD2. There are 16 residues in the CDR3. J gave up 5 bases and V 2 bases, and 9 bases lay outside the gene matches. CDR1 is MNHNS, CDR2 SASEGT, per germline. CDR3 DNA: TGTGCCAGCAGTGAAAAGCTCCTAGCGGGTGTAGATACGCAGTATTTT. It is translated as CASSEKLLAGVDTQYF.

V gene TRBV30 combines with J gene TRBJ2-7; D possibly corresponds to TRBD2 (5 bases). Germline V CDR1 and CDR2: GTSNPN, SVGIG (reference sequence). The CDR3 is 13 amino acids. V lost 5 bases and J lost 3, with 14 bases in between. The CDR3 reads CAWALVSGYEQYF. CDR3 in DNA: TGTGCCTGGGCACTAGTTTCGGGCTACGAGCAGTACTTC.

The rearrangement uses TRBV7-2 and TRBJ1-2, with unresolved D. The CDR3 sequence is 14 residues long. Trimming removed 3 bases at V and 1 base at J, with 9 bases between. Germline-derived CDR1 and CDR2 are SGHTA and FQGNSA. The CDR3 DNA follows: TGTGCCAGCAGCTTGGGCGCACTTAACTATGGCTACACCTTC. Protein sequence: CASSLGALNYGYTF.

The chain is built from TRBV6-5 and TRBJ1-6; 9 bases map to TRBD1. The CDR3 runs 15 residues. Germline V gives CDR1 MNHEY, CDR2 SVGAGI. Trimming removed 11 bases from V and 5 bases from J; junction bases left unmatched: 10. The CDR3 DNA reads as TGTGCCTCTGACCGGGACAGGGTGAATAATTCACCCCTCCACTTT. Its translation is CASDRDRVNNSPLHF.

The rearrangement uses TRBV5-1 and TRBJ2-1; 9 bases line up with TRBD1. This CDR3 region has 15 residues. Trimming took 4 bases from V and 5 from J; bases not matched to a gene: 7. CDR1 is SGHRS, CDR2 YFSETQ, per germline. CDR3 loop: CASSQGQGGDNEQFF. CDR3 DNA: TGCGCCAGCAGCCAGGGACAGGGTGGGGACAATGAGCAGTTCTTC.

The chain has TRBV7-8 and TRBJ2-1; D perhaps matches TRBD2 (5 bases). The CDR3 extends over 12 amino acids. CDR1 is SGHVS, CDR2 FQNEAQ, per germline. The V end was cut by 4 bases, the J end by 6 bases, with 7 bases between. The CDR3 DNA is TGTGCCAGCAGCTCCCTAGCCAATGAGCAGTTCTTC. Residues: CASSSLANEQFF. The full variable domain, completed using reference TRBV7-8 and TRBJ2-1, is GAGVSQSPRYKVAKRGQDVALRCDPISGHVSLFWYQQALGQGPEFLTYFQNEAQLDKSGLPSDRFFAERPEGSVSTLKIQRTQQEDSAVYLCASSSLANEQFFGPGTRLTVL.

There are a few counts of this clone. The rearrangement links TRBV7-9 to TRBJ2-7; 9 bases map to TRBD1. Trimming took 5 bases from V and 7 from J; bases not matched to a gene: 9. Germline-derived CDR1 and CDR2 are SEHNR and FQNEAQ (reference sequence). The CDR3 runs to 14 residues. In DNA form, the CDR3 reads TGTGCCAGCAGCCCGAACAGGGGGCTGGGGGAGCAGTACTTC. Residues: CASSPNRGLGEQYF.

This chain connects TRBV7-2 to TRBJ1-3; TRBD1 is a possible D gene (5 bases). The CDR3 runs 15 residues. Germline lookup yields CDR1 SGHTA and CDR2 FQGNSA. Trimming pared 2 bases from V and 2 bases from J, leaving 10 bases between. The CDR3 reads CASSLSRVAGNTIYF. In nucleotides, the CDR3 is TGTGCCAGCAGCTTAAGCAGGGTTGCTGGAAACACCATATATTTT.

This clone was recorded once. The genes are TRBV6-2 or TRBV6-3 and TRBJ1-5, with D unresolved. CDR3 length equals 16 residues. The V gene's germline CDR1 is MNHEY and CDR2 SVGEGT. V was trimmed by 6 bases and J by 0 bases, leaving 15 bases between them. CDR3: CASSRPHQDSNQPQHF. CDR3 sequence (DNA): TGTGCCAGCAGCCGCCCACATCAGGATAGCAATCAGCCCCAGCATTTT.

The rearrangement links TRBV19 to TRBJ1-1, with 8 positions matching TRBD1. The CDR3 loop spans 15 amino acids. V was pared by 3 bases and J by 4 bases, with 7 bases of the junction left unmatched. Germline CDR1 LNHDA, CDR2 SQIVND (reference sequence). CDR3 residues: CASSILDRGGTEAFF. The CDR3 bases are TGTGCCAGTAGTATCCTCGACAGGGGTGGCACTGAAGCTTTCTTT. Variable domain in full (rest from reference TRBV19 and TRBJ1-1): DGGITQSPKYLFRKEGQNVTLSCEQNLNHDAMYWYRQDPGQGLRLIYYSQIVNDFQKGDIAEGYSVSREKKESFPLTVTSAQKNPTAFYLCASSILDRGGTEAFFGQGTRLTVV.

The V call is TRBV13, the J call TRBJ1-2, with D possibly matching TRBD1 (5 bases). The CDR3 covers 13 residues. Per germline, CDR1 PRHDT and CDR2 FYEKMQ (reference sequence). V shed 4 bases and J shed 4 bases, with 10 bases lying between them. CDR3 in DNA: TGTGCCAGCAGCTACGGACACCCCTATGGCTACACCTTC. This codes for CASSYGHPYGYTF.

The chain links TRBV25-1 to TRBJ2-7; 7 bases fit TRBD1. The CDR3 runs 15 residues. Trimming cost V 7 bases and J 3 bases; bases outside gene matches: 12. Germline V gene data show CDR1 as MGHDK and CDR2 as SYGVNS. CDR3 sequence reads: CASTPAWGQNYEQYF. The CDR3 DNA follows: TGTGCCAGCACTCCCGCCTGGGGACAGAACTACGAGCAGTACTTC.